The present entry profiles one TCR beta chain with its context. This entry belongs to a study of T-cell reconstitution after alpha-beta-depleted transplantation in children. Unique molecular identifiers were incorporated into the prepared TCRbeta library. One entry per CDR3 protein, called by TCRdb with MiXCR from the PCR reads. The sample contains about 540,000 distinct CDR3 sequences, around 20% of which appear only once. This TCR was sampled from a human donor who donated a stem cell graft to a child with acute lymphoblastic leukemia. Source: PBMCs from the stem cell graft donor, taken from the stem cell graft.

In DNA form, the CDR3 reads TGTGCCAGCAGTTATCGACGGAGCAATGAGCAGTTCTTC. Its translation: CASSYRRSNEQFF. V is TRBV27 and J is TRBJ2-1; unclear D gene. V was trimmed by 4 bases and J by 6 bases, leaving 10 bases between them. The CDR3 runs 13 residues. Germline values: CDR1 MNHEY, CDR2 SMNVEV (reference sequence).